This entry describes one T cell receptor (beta chain). This CDR3 contains 15 residues. Germline CDR1 MNHNY, CDR2 SVGAGI (reference sequence). Deletions cut 6 bases from V and 1 base from J, with 14 bases between. Preparation of the TCRbeta library involved a method that used unique molecular identifiers. Using its own MiXCR run on the PCR reads, TCRdb lists one record per CDR3 protein. The sample contains almost 400,000 distinct CDR3 sequences, around 21% of which appear only once. The sample belongs to a study of T-cell reconstitution after alpha-beta-depleted transplantation in children. This receptor was identified in a human donor who donated a stem cell graft to a child with acute myeloid leukemia. The chain recombines TRBV6-6 with TRBJ2-3; TRBD2 might be the D (6 bases). Sequenced material: PBMCs from the stem cell graft donor, taken from the stem cell graft. The CDR3 reads CASSQWSGRTDTQYF. In DNA form, the CDR3 reads TGTGCCAGCAGCCAGTGGAGCGGGCGCACAGATACGCAGTATTTT.